This T cell receptor (beta chain) is drawn from a study of T cells expressing NK-cell markers. At the level of the study: Sorted CD3+CD56-NKG2C+, CD3+CD56+NKG2C+ and CD3+CD56+NKG2C- T cells supplied the TCR beta repertoires. Overall study results and limits: Whether expanded NKG2C+ T cell clones recognized HCMV stayed uncertain.

CDR3 length: 13 amino acids. Germline CDR1 and CDR2: LNHNV and YYDKDF (reference sequence). About this clonotype itself: What it binds is unknown.

5'RACE template switching with UMIs produced the TCR beta cDNA. TCRdb derives one entry per CDR3 protein from the 5' RACE reads, leaving out DNA. The table lists about 390,000 distinct CDR3 sequences. The clonotype comes from a woman in her fifties or sixties in good health. The sample comprised blood T cells: a sorted CD56 or NKG2C T cell subset, CD4+ or CD8+ T cells, or bulk PBMC T cells (not recorded which). This chain links TRBV15 with TRBJ1-1. The chain's CDR3 is CATSRDYASGAFF.